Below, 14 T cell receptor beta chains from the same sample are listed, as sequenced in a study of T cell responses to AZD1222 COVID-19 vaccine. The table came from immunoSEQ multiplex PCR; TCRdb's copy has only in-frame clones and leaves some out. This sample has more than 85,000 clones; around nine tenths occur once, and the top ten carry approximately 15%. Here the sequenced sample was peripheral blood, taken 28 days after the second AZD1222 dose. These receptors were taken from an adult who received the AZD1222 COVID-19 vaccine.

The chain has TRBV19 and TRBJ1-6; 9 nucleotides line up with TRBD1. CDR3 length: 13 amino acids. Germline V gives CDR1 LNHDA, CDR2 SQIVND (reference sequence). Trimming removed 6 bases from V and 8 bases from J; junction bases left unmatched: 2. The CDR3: CASRGQGHSPLHF. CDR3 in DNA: TGTGCCAGTAGGGGACAGGGTCATTCACCCCTCCACTTT.

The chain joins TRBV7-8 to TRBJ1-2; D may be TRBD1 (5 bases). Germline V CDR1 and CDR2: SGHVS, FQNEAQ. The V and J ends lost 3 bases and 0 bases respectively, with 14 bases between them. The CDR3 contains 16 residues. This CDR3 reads CASSLGGRGTNYGYTF. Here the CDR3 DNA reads TGTGCCAGCAGCTTGGGCGGGAGGGGTACTAACTATGGCTACACCTTC.

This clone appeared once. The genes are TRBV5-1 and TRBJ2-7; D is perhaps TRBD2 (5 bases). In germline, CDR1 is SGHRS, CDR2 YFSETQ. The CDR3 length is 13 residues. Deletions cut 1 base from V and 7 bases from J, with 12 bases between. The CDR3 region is CASSLLAPGEQYF. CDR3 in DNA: TGCGCCAGCAGCTTGCTGGCTCCGGGGGAGCAGTACTTC.

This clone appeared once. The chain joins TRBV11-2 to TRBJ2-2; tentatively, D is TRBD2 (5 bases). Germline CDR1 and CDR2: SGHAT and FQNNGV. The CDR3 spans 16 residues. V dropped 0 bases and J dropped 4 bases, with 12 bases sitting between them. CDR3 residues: CASSLEIGERTGELFF. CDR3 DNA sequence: TGTGCCAGCAGCTTAGAGATCGGGGAGCGCACCGGGGAGCTGTTTTTT.

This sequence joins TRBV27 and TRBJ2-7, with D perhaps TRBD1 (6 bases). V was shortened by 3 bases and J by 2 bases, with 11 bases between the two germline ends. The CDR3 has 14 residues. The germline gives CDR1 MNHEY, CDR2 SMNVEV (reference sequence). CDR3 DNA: TGTGCCAGCAGTTTCAGGGGTGCGGCCTACGAGCAGTACTTC. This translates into CASSFRGAAYEQYF.

CDR3 coding DNA: TGTGCCAGTAGTTACTCTCTAGATAGTGGTGAGACCCAGTACTTC. It codes for CASSYSLDSGETQYF. The V gene is TRBV19, the J gene TRBJ2-5; D uncertain. The germline gives CDR1 LNHDA, CDR2 SQIVND (reference sequence). The germline V and J ends were trimmed by 5 bases and 5 bases, with 18 bases remaining between them. The CDR3 extends over 15 amino acids. The full variable domain, in which reference TRBV19 and TRBJ2-5 provide the parts outside the CDR3, is DGGITQSPKYLFRKEGQNVTLSCEQNLNHDAMYWYRQDPGQGLRLIYYSQIVNDFQKGDIAEGYSVSREKKESFPLTVTSAQKNPTAFYLCASSYSLDSGETQYFGPGTRLLVL.

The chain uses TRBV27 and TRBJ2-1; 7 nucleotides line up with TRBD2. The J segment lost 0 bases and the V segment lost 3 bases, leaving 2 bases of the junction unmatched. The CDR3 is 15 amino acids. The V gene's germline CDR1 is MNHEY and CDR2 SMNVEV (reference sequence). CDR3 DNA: TGTGCCAGCAGTTTCGCGGGGGACTCCTACAATGAGCAGTTCTTC. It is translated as CASSFAGDSYNEQFF.

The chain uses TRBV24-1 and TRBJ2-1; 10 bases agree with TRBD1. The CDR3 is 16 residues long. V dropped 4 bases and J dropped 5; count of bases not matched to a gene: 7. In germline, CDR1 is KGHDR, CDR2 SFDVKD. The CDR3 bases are TGTGCCACCAGTGACCCTCGGACAGGGGGACACAATGAGCAGTTCTTC. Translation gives CATSDPRTGGHNEQFF.

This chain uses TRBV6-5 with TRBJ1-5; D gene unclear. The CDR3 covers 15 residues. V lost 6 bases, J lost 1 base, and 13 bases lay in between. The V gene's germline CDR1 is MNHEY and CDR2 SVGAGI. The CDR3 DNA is TGTGCCAGCAGGGTTCGTGGCGGGAGCAATCAGCCCCAGCATTTT. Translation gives CASRVRGGSNQPQHF.

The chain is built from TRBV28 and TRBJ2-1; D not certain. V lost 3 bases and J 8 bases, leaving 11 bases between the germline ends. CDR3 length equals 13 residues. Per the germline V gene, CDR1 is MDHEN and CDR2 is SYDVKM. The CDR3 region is CASSFPPHHEQFF. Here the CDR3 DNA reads TGTGCCAGCAGTTTCCCTCCCCACCATGAGCAGTTCTTC. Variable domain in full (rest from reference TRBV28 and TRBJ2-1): DVKVTQSSRYLVKRTGEKVFLECVQDMDHENMFWYRQDPGLGLRLIYFSYDVKMKEKGDIPEGYSVSREKKERFSLILESASTNQTSMYLCASSFPPHHEQFFGPGTRLTVL.

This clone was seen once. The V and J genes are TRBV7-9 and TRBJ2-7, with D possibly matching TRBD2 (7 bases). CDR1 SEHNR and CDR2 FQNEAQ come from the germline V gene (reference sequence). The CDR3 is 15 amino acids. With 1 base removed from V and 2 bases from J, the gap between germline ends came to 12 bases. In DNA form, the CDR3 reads TGTGCCAGCAGCTTAGTAGGGGGGGGACCCTACGAGCAGTACTTC. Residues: CASSLVGGGPYEQYF.

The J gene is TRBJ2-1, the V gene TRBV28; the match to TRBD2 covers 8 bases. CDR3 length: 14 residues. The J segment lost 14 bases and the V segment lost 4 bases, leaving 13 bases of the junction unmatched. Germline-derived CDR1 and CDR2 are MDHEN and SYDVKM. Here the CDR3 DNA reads TGTGCCAGCAGTTCTCGGACTAGCCCGGCGGACGAGTTCTTC. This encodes CASSSRTSPADEFF.

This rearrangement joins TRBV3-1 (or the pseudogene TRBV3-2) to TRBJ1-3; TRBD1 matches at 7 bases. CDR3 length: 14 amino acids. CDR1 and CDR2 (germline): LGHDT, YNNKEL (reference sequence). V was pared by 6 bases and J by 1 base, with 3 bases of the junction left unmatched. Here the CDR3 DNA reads TGTGCCAGCAGGCAGGGGGTTTCTGGAAACACCATATATTTT. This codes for CASRQGVSGNTIYF.

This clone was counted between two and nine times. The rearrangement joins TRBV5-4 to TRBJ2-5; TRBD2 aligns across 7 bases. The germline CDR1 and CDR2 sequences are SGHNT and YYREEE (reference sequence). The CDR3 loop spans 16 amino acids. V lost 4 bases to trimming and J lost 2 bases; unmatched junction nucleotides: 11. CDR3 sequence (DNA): TGTGCCAGCAGCACGGGACTACAAAGGGCTCAAGAGACCCAGTACTTC. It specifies CASSTGLQRAQETQYF.